These 21 T cell receptor beta chains were sequenced from one sample in a study of regulatory T cells in long-lasting Graves disease. The TCR beta library used iRepertoire HTBI primers with Arm-PCR amplification of CDR3. TCRdb re-called the multiplex PCR reads through MiXCR, storing one row per CDR3 protein. In the table there are more than 300,000 distinct CDR3 sequences, around 15% of which are singletons. Documented time point: newly diagnosed GD, antithyroid drugs for less than 3 months. PBMC-derived RNA was used for the TCR library. Another study also made use of these data, one on T cells in Graves' hyperthyroidism and ophthalmopathy.

The sample was peripheral blood mononuclear cells (PBMCs), taken at new diagnosis, from a patient treated with antithyroid drugs. The receptors were sampled from a woman under 30 with Graves disease.

The V and J genes are TRBV5-1 and TRBJ2-1, with 15 nucleotides matching TRBD2. Looked up from germline, CDR1 is SGHRS and CDR2 is YFSETQ. The CDR3 runs to 18 residues. The junction had 9 bases not matched to a gene; V was cut back by 4 bases and J by 4 bases. CDR3 nucleotides: TGCGCCAGCAGCAGCCAAGGGACTAGCGGGAGGTCGTACAATGAGCAGTTCTTC. The encoded protein is CASSSQGTSGRSYNEQFF. Supplemented by reference TRBV5-1 and TRBJ2-1, the full variable domain reads KAGVTQTPRYLIKTRGQQVTLSCSPISGHRSVSWYQQTPGQGLQFLFEYFSETQRNKGNFPGRFSGRQFSNSRSEMNVSTLELGDSALYLCASSSQGTSGRSYNEQFFGPGTRLTVL.

This clonotype occurred many times. This may stem from a read error, because a much larger clone lies one nucleotide away. The rearrangement links TRBV5-6 to TRBJ1-1; D is uncertain. Germline V gene lookup returns CDR1 SGHDT and CDR2 YYEEEE. This CDR3 has 12 residues. Trimming left V 0 bases short and J 5 bases short, with 5 bases between. Here the CDR3 reads CASSLAVTEAFF. In nucleotides, the CDR3 is TGTGCCAGCAGCTTGGCGGTAACTGAAGCTTTCTTT. Together with reference TRBV5-6 and TRBJ1-1, the CDR3 gives the full variable domain: DAGVTQSPTHLIKTRGQQVTLRCSPKSGHDTVSWYQQALGQGPQFIFQYYEEEERQRGNFPDRFSGHQFPNYSSELNVNALLLGDSALYLCASSLAVTEAFFGQGTRLTVV.

This clonotype appeared many times. The chain links TRBV4-1 to TRBJ2-7, with a tentative D call TRBD2 (5 bases). Germline V CDR1 and CDR2: MGHRA, YSYEKL. The V and J ends lost 5 bases and 2 bases respectively, with 13 bases between them. This CDR3 spans 14 amino acids. The CDR3: CASSSDYPAYEQYF. The CDR3 DNA reads TGCGCCAGCAGCTCAGACTACCCGGCCTACGAGCAGTACTTC.

In its sample, this clonotype was seen a few times. This chain connects TRBV6-1 to TRBJ2-1; D unclear. V lost 8 bases and J 1 base, leaving 9 bases between the germline ends. CDR1 is MNHNS and CDR2 is SASEGT in the germline V gene. CDR3 size: 13 residues. The CDR3 here is CASATKSYNEQFF. Here the CDR3 DNA reads TGTGCCAGCGCAACGAAATCCTACAATGAGCAGTTCTTC.

This clonotype was detected a few times. V usage is TRBV12-3 or TRBV12-4 and J usage is TRBJ1-6, with D perhaps TRBD1 (6 bases). Trimming cost V 4 bases and J 6 bases, with 7 bases left between them. This CDR3 region has 13 residues. The CDR3: CASSSGANSPLHF. The CDR3 bases are TGTGCCAGCAGTTCGGGGGCTAATTCACCCCTCCACTTT.

This clonotype was counted only a few times. The chain carries TRBV20-1 and TRBJ1-6; possible D gene TRBD1, 6 bases. The CDR3 is 14 amino acids. The germline CDR1 and CDR2 sequences are DFQATT and SNEGSKA (reference sequence). V was pared by 6 bases and J by 5 bases, with 14 bases between. CDR3 bases: TGCAGTGCCCGGCGGGCAGGGGATAATTCACCCCTCCACTTT. The encoded protein is CSARRAGDNSPLHF.

The V gene is TRBV12-3 or TRBV12-4, the J gene TRBJ1-1; possible D gene TRBD1, 6 bases. V lost 8 bases to trimming and J lost 6 bases, with 25 bases between them. This CDR3 has 16 amino acids. As DNA, the CDR3 is TGTGCCAGCGTGTCAAAGTGGGGGCGGAGTAGCCCTGAAGCTTTCTTT. This codes for CASVSKWGRSSPEAFF.

This clonotype was recorded at least ten times. V is TRBV27 and J is TRBJ2-7; 11 bases match TRBD2. With 2 bases clipped from V and 6 bases from J, the junction kept 12 bases outside the gene matches. Germline CDR1 reads MNHEY; CDR2 reads SMNVEV (reference sequence). The CDR3 loop spans 17 amino acids. The CDR3 is CASSLVGLAGDQGEQYF. In nucleotides, the CDR3 is TGTGCCAGCAGTTTAGTCGGACTAGCGGGCGACCAGGGCGAGCAGTACTTC.

In this sample, this clonotype turned up a few times. V is TRBV7-6 and J is TRBJ1-3; D perhaps matches TRBD1 (6 bases). Per the germline V gene, CDR1 is SGHVS and CDR2 is FNYEAQ. V was cut by 2 bases and J by 3 bases, with 14 bases left in between. This CDR3 has 16 amino acids. For the CDR3, the DNA is TGTGCCAGCAGCTTAACGACCGGGACATTTGGAAACACCATATATTTT. Its translation: CASSLTTGTFGNTIYF.

In its sample, this clonotype was seen many times. V usage is TRBV6-1 and J usage is TRBJ1-5, with D hard to call. The V gene lost 5 bases and the J gene lost 7 bases, with 12 bases spanning the gap. The germline gives CDR1 MNHNS, CDR2 SASEGT. CDR3 length: 13 amino acids. The CDR3 coding sequence is TGTGCCAGCAGTCCTACCAGGTTACAGCCCCAGCATTTT. The encoded protein is CASSPTRLQPQHF.

The V gene is TRBV9, the J gene TRBJ2-2; no firm D call. The V end was cut by 0 bases, the J end by 1 base, with 10 bases between. From germline, CDR1 is SGDLS and CDR2 YYNGEE. The CDR3 extends over 16 amino acids. The CDR3 region has the DNA TGTGCCAGCAGCGTAGGACCTGTGGGGAACACCGGGGAGCTGTTTTTT. Translation gives CASSVGPVGNTGELFF.

This clonotype came up a few times. This chain connects TRBV7-2 to TRBJ2-3; 8 bases align to TRBD2. Germline CDR1 SGHTA, CDR2 FQGNSA. With V trimmed by 9 bases and J by 0 bases, 8 bases remained unmatched. The CDR3 runs to 15 residues. The CDR3 region is CASAAGGRSTDTQYF. As DNA, the CDR3 is TGTGCCAGTGCGGCGGGGGGCCGAAGCACAGATACGCAGTATTTT.

This clonotype was detected many times. This rearrangement joins TRBV6-2 or TRBV6-3 to TRBJ2-6; TRBD2 is a possible D gene (5 bases). The V end lost 5 bases, the J end lost 4 bases, and 6 bases lay between the germline ends. Germline-derived CDR1 and CDR2 are MNHEY and SVGEGT. The CDR3 length is 13 residues. The CDR3 region has the DNA TGTGCCAGCAGTCCGGGGGGGGCCAACGTCCTGACTTTC. It translates to CASSPGGANVLTF.

The chain carries TRBV30 and TRBJ1-1, with unresolved D. The CDR3 sequence is 15 residues long. Germline-derived CDR1 and CDR2 are GTSNPN and SVGIG (reference sequence). V was trimmed by 0 bases and J by 1 base, leaving 12 bases between them. The CDR3 loop reads CAWSVGRKPNTEAFF. The DNA of the CDR3 is TGTGCCTGGAGTGTGGGTCGTAAGCCGAACACTGAAGCTTTCTTT.

In this sample, this clonotype turned up many times. V usage is TRBV7-3 and J usage is TRBJ2-7, with D possibly being TRBD1 or TRBD2 (5 bases each). The CDR3 sequence is 14 residues long. Deletions cut 5 bases from V and 4 bases from J, with 15 bases between. Germline loops: CDR1 SGHTA, CDR2 FQGTGA. CDR3 loop: CASSPGTARYEQYF. CDR3 DNA sequence: TGTGCCAGCAGCCCCGGGACCGCCAGGTACGAGCAGTACTTC.

This clonotype was counted ten times or more. V gene TRBV2 combines with J gene TRBJ2-7; 11 bases fit TRBD2. Per the germline V gene, CDR1 is SNHLY and CDR2 is FYNNEI. J was trimmed by 3 bases and V by 8 bases; bases with no gene match: 9. The CDR3 sequence is 15 residues long. This CDR3 reads CASGSSGGAFYEQYF. DNA of the CDR3: TGTGCCAGCGGAAGTAGCGGGGGGGCCTTCTACGAGCAGTACTTC.

This clonotype has a count of ten or more. The J gene is TRBJ1-4, the V gene TRBV2; 7 bases line up with TRBD1. In germline, CDR1 is SNHLY, CDR2 FYNNEI. This CDR3 spans 15 amino acids. The V segment lost 3 bases and the J segment 5 bases; nucleotides outside the gene matches: 6. Here the CDR3 reads CASSEGSGGNEKLFF. The CDR3 DNA is TGTGCCAGCAGTGAGGGATCAGGGGGAAATGAAAAACTGTTTTTT.

This clonotype was observed many times. The chain uses TRBV2 and TRBJ2-5, with D maybe TRBD2 (5 bases). V shed 2 bases and J shed 4 bases, with 11 bases lying between them. In germline, CDR1 is SNHLY, CDR2 FYNNEI. This CDR3 contains 14 residues. CDR3 in DNA: TGTGCCAGCAGTGAAATGCTAGCCACAGAGACCCAGTACTTC. Its translation: CASSEMLATETQYF. Full variable domain (rest looked up from reference TRBV2 and TRBJ2-5): EPEVTQTPSHQVTQMGQEVILRCVPISNHLYFYWYRQILGQKVEFLVSFYNNEISEKSEIFDDQFSVERPDGSNFTLKIRSTKLEDSAMYFCASSEMLATETQYFGPGTRLLVL.

In this sample, this clonotype turned up many times. The chain uses TRBV7-3 and TRBJ2-1, with D possibly called TRBD1 or TRBD2 (6 bases each). V was cut by 6 bases and J by 0 bases, with 15 bases left in between. CDR3 length: 16 amino acids. CDR1 is SGHTA and CDR2 is FQGTGA in the germline V gene. CDR3 protein: CASRSPGAASYNEQFF. CDR3 coding DNA: TGTGCCAGCAGGTCCCCGGGGGCAGCCTCCTACAATGAGCAGTTCTTC.

Many counts were recorded for this clonotype. The V gene is TRBV7-3, the J gene TRBJ1-1; D may be TRBD1 (5 bases). The CDR3 is 14 amino acids. Germline CDR1 is SGHTA and CDR2 is FQGTGA. Trimming left V 4 bases short and J 6 bases short, with 15 bases between. The CDR3 sequence is CASSSDRLSSEAFF. CDR3 coding DNA: TGTGCCAGCAGCTCAGACAGACTGTCGTCTGAAGCTTTCTTT.

This clonotype was detected many times. The chain couples TRBV20-1 to TRBJ1-5; D not resolved. CDR3 length equals 14 residues. The germline V gene encodes CDR1 DFQATT and CDR2 SNEGSKA (reference sequence). The V end lost 1 base, the J end lost 5 bases, and 12 bases lay between the germline ends. The CDR3 DNA is TGCAGTGCTAGAGGGTCTGAAGGATATCAGCCCCAGCATTTT. Its translation is CSARGSEGYQPQHF.